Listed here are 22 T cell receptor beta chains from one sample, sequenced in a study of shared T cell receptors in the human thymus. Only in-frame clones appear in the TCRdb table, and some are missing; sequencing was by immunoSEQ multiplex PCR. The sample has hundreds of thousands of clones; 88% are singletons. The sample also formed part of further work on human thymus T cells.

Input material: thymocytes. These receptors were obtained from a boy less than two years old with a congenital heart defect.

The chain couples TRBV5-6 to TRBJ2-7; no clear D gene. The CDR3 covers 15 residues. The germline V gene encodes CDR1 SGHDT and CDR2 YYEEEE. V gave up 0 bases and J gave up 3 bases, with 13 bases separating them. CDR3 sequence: CASSLAASWFYEQYF. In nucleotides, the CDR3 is TGTGCCAGCAGCTTGGCGGCTAGTTGGTTCTACGAGCAGTACTTC.

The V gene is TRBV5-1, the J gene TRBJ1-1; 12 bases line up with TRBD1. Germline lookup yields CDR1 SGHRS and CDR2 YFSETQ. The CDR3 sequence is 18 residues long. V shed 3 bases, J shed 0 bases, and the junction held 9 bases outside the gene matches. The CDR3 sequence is CASSYWDRGLRMNTEAFF. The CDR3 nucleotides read TGCGCCAGCAGCTACTGGGACAGGGGGCTTAGGATGAACACTGAAGCTTTCTTT.

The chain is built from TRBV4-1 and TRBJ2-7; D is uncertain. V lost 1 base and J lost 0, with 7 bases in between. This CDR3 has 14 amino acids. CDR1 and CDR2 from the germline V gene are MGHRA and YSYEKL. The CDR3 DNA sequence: TGCGCCAGCAGCCAAGTAGATAGCTCCTACGAGCAGTACTTC. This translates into CASSQVDSSYEQYF.

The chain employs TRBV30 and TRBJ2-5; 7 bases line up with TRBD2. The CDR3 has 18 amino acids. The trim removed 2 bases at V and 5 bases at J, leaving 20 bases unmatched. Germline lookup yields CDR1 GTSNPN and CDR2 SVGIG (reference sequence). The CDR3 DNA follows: TGTGCCTGGAGTCACCCATGGCGGGAGATGGGGAGGGAGGAGACCCAGTACTTC. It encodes CAWSHPWREMGREETQYF.

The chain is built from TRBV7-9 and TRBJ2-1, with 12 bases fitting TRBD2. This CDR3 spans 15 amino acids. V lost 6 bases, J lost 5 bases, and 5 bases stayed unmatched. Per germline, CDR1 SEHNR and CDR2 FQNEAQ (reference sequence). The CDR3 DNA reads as TGTGCCAGCAGGACTAGCGGGAGCGGTGACAATGAGCAGTTCTTC. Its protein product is CASRTSGSGDNEQFF. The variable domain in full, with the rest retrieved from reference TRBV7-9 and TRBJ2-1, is DTGVSQNPRHKITKRGQNVTFRCDPISEHNRLYWYRQTLGQGPEFLTYFQNEAQLEKSRLLSDRFSAERPKGSFSTLEIQRTEQGDSAMYLCASRTSGSGDNEQFFGPGTRLTVL.

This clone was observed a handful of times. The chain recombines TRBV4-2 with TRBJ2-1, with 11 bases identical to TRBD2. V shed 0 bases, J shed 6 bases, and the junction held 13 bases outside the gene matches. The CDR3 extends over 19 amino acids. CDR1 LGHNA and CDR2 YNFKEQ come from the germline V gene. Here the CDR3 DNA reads TGTGCCAGCAGCCAAGATGAGTTTCGGGGTAGCGGGAGGGGCAATGAGCAGTTCTTC. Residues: CASSQDEFRGSGRGNEQFF.

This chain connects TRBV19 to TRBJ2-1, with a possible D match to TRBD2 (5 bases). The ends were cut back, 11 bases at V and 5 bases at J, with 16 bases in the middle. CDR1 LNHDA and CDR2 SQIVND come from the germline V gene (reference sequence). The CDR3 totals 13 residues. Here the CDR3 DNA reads TGTGCCGATTCTAGCTTCGTCGACAATGAGCAGTTCTTC. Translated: CADSSFVDNEQFF.

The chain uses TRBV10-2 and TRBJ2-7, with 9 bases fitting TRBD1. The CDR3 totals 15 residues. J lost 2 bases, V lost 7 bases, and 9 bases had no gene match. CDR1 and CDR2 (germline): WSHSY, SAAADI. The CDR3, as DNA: TGCGCCAGCATCCCACAGGGGGCGTTCCCCTACGAGCAGTACTTC. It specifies CASIPQGAFPYEQYF.

As DNA, the CDR3 is TGTGCCAGCAGTTTGGACAGGGGAAGAGAGACCCAGTACTTC. Translating it yields CASSLDRGRETQYF. The chain uses TRBV6-5 and TRBJ2-5; 9 nucleotides match TRBD1. CDR3 length: 14 amino acids. With 4 bases clipped from V and 4 bases from J, the junction kept 4 bases outside the gene matches. Germline V gene lookup returns CDR1 MNHEY and CDR2 SVGAGI.

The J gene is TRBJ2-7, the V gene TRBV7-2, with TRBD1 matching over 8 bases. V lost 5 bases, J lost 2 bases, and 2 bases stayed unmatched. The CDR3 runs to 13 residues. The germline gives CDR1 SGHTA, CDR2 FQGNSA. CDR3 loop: CASSTDRAYEQYF. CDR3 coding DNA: TGTGCCAGCAGCACGGACAGGGCCTACGAGCAGTACTTC.

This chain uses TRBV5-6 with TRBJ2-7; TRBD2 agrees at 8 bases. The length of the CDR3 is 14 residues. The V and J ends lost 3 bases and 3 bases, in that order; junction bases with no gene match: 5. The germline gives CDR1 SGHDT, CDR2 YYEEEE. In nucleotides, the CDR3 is TGTGCCAGCAGCTCCGGGACTAGAATCTACGAGCAGTACTTC. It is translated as CASSSGTRIYEQYF. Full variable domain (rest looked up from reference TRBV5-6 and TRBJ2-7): DAGVTQSPTHLIKTRGQQVTLRCSPKSGHDTVSWYQQALGQGPQFIFQYYEEEERQRGNFPDRFSGHQFPNYSSELNVNALLLGDSALYLCASSSGTRIYEQYFGPGTRLTVT.

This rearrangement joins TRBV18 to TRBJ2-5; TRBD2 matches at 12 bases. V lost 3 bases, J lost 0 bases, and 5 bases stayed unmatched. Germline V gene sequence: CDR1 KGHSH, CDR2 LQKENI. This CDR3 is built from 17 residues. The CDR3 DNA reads TGTGCCAGCTCACCCTCTCTAGCGGGAGGGCACCAAGAGACCCAGTACTTC. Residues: CASSPSLAGGHQETQYF.

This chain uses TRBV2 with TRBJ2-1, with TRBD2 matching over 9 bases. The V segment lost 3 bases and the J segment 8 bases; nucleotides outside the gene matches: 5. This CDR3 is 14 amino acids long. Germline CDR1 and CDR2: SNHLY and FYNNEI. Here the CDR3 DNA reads TGTGCCAGCAGTGATCGGCGGGGGGGGGATGAGCAGTTCTTC. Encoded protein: CASSDRRGGDEQFF.

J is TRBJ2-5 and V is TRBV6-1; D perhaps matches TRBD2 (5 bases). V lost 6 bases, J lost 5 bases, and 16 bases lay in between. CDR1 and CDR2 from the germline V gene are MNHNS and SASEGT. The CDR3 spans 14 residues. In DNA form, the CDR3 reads TGTGCCAGCAGATGGGAGTCCCATACCGAGACCCAGTACTTC. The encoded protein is CASRWESHTETQYF.

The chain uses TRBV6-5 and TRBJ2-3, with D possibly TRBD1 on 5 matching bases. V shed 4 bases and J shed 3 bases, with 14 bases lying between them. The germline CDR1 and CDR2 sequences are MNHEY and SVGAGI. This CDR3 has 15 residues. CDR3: CASSSPSGATDTQYF. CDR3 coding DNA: TGTGCCAGCAGTTCCCCGTCTGGGGCGACAGATACGCAGTATTTT.

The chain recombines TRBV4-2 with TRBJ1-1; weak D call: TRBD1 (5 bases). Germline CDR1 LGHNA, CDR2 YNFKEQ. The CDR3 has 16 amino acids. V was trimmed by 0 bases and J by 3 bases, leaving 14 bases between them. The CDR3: CASSQDLGGKDTEAFF. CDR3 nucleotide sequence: TGTGCCAGCAGCCAAGATTTGGGGGGGAAGGACACTGAAGCTTTCTTT.

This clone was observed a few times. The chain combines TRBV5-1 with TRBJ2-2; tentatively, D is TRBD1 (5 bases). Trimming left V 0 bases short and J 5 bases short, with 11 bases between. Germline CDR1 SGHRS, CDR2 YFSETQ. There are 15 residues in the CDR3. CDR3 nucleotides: TGCGCCAGCAGCTTGGGTAGGGGAAGAACCGGGGAGCTGTTTTTT. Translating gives CASSLGRGRTGELFF.

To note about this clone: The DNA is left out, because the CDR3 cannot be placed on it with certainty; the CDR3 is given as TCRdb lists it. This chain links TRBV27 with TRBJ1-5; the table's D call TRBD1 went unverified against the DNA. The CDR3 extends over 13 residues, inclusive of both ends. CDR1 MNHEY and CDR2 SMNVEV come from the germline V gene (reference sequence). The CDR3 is CASSFLAGQPQHF.

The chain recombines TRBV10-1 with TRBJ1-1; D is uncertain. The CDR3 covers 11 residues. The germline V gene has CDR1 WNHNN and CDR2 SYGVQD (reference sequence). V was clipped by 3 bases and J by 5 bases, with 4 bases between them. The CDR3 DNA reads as TGCGCCAGCAGTGACCGGACTGAAGCTTTCTTT. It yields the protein CASSDRTEAFF.

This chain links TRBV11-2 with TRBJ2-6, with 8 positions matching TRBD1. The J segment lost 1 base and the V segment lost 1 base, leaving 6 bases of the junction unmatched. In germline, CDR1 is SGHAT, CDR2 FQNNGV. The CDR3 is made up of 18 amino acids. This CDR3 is CASSLVQDRVSGANVLTF. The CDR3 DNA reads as TGTGCCAGCAGCTTAGTTCAGGACAGGGTTTCTGGGGCCAACGTCCTGACTTTC.

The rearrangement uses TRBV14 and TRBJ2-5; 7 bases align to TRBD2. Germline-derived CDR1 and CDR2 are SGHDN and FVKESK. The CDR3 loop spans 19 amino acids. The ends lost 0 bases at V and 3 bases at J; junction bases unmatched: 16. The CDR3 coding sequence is TGTGCCAGCAGCCAAGATCTTGGAAGCAGACGGACTAGTAAAGAGACCCAGTACTTC. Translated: CASSQDLGSRRTSKETQYF.

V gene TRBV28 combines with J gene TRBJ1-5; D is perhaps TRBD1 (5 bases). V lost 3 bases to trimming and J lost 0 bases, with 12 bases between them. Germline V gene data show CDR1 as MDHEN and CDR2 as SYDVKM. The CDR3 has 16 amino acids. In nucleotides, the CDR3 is TGTGCCAGCAGTTTTGGGGCTCCCAATAGCAATCAGCCCCAGCATTTT. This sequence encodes CASSFGAPNSNQPQHF.